These 26 T cell receptor beta chains originate from one sample sequenced in a study of control samples from healthy donors and cancer patients. The protocol was immunoSEQ multiplex PCR, while the TCRdb copy is restricted to in-frame clones and leaves out a portion. The sample lists 68,000 or so clones, around 80% occurring once. Specimen: blood. Source of these receptors: a man aged 55 to 70 in good health.

Here the CDR3 reads CASSLPRRLAGVVDTQYF. In DNA, the CDR3 is TGTGCCAGCAGCTTACCCAGAAGACTAGCGGGAGTGGTAGATACGCAGTATTTT. The chain links TRBV7-8 to TRBJ2-3; 12 bases line up with TRBD2. J gave up 5 bases and V 2 bases, and 11 bases lay outside the gene matches. Germline V gene sequence: CDR1 SGHVS, CDR2 FQNEAQ. The CDR3 extends over 18 amino acids.

The chain joins TRBV5-4 to TRBJ2-3; no clear D. Germline V gene lookup returns CDR1 SGHNT and CDR2 YYREEE (reference sequence). CDR3 length equals 16 residues. V lost 2 bases, J lost 2 bases, and 15 bases lay in between. CDR3 in amino acids: CASSFPGPRSTDTQYF. CDR3 DNA: TGTGCCAGCAGCTTCCCCGGGCCCCGGTCCACAGATACGCAGTATTTT.

V and J are TRBV18 and TRBJ2-7; D is tentatively TRBD1 or TRBD2 (5 bases each). This CDR3 spans 13 amino acids. Germline lookup yields CDR1 KGHSH and CDR2 LQKENI. Trimming cost V 3 bases and J 2 bases, with 8 bases left between them. CDR3 in DNA: TGTGCCAGCTCACCGGGGGTTACCTACGAGCAGTACTTC. Encoded protein: CASSPGVTYEQYF.

The chain employs TRBV5-6 and TRBJ2-6; D unclear. The germline gives CDR1 SGHDT, CDR2 YYEEEE. The CDR3 length is 13 residues. V was shortened by 4 bases and J by 1 base, with 3 bases between the two germline ends. DNA for the CDR3: TGTGCCAGCAGCCCGTCTGGGGCCAACGTCCTGACTTTC. Amino acids: CASSPSGANVLTF.

The V call is TRBV6-2 or TRBV6-3, the J call TRBJ2-7; D not resolved. The length of the CDR3 is 17 residues. Germline V gene lookup returns CDR1 MNHEY and CDR2 SVGEGT. The V and J ends lost 2 bases and 3 bases respectively, with 20 bases between them. The CDR3 DNA sequence: TGTGCCAGCAGTTACGCCGGCGGACCTAGACCCTACTACGAGCAGTACTTC. Its translation: CASSYAGGPRPYYEQYF.

This clone was picked up one time. The J gene is TRBJ2-7, the V gene TRBV15; either TRBD1 or TRBD2 may supply D (5 bases each). The CDR3 length is 14 residues. Germline CDR1 reads LNHNV; CDR2 reads YYDKDF (reference sequence). V was shortened by 9 bases and J by 2 bases, with 17 bases between the two germline ends. The CDR3 region is CATGVRTSTYEQYF. DNA for the CDR3: TGTGCCACAGGGGTCAGGACTTCAACCTACGAGCAGTACTTC.

This chain joins TRBV11-2 and TRBJ1-1; D call uncertain. The CDR3 contains 13 residues. Trimming pared 1 base from V and 7 bases from J, leaving 10 bases between. Germline values: CDR1 SGHAT, CDR2 FQNNGV. The CDR3 region has the DNA TGTGCCAGCAGCTTAGTCGGAGGGTTTGAAGCTTTCTTT. This translates into CASSLVGGFEAFF.

The chain couples TRBV7-8 to TRBJ1-2, with 10 bases aligning to TRBD1. J was trimmed by 7 bases and V by 3 bases; bases with no gene match: 5. Germline-derived CDR1 and CDR2 are SGHVS and FQNEAQ. The CDR3 is 14 amino acids. CDR3 sequence: CASSLSGQGPGYTF. CDR3 DNA sequence: TGTGCCAGCAGCTTGTCGGGACAGGGGCCTGGCTACACCTTC.

The chain joins TRBV11-2 to TRBJ2-1; D gene ambiguous. CDR3 length equals 16 residues. V was trimmed by 2 bases and J by 15 bases, leaving 26 bases between them. Germline loops: CDR1 SGHAT, CDR2 FQNNGV. CDR3 loop: CASSLQLHGVGGRPFF. CDR3 coding DNA: TGTGCCAGCAGCTTACAACTCCACGGCGTGGGCGGCAGGCCGTTCTTC.

This clone was picked up a small number of times. The V call is TRBV6-2 or TRBV6-3, the J call TRBJ1-2; D gene uncertain. CDR3 length: 16 residues. CDR1 is MNHEY and CDR2 is SVGEGT in the germline V gene. Deletions cut 0 bases from V and 3 bases from J, with 14 bases between. CDR3 DNA: TGTGCCAGCAGTTACTCGATACCACCAACGGACTATGGCTACACCTTC. Translated, it gives CASSYSIPPTDYGYTF.

The chain recombines TRBV27 with TRBJ1-2; 10 bases fit TRBD1. The V and J ends lost 5 bases and 2 bases, in that order; junction bases with no gene match: 5. CDR1 is MNHEY and CDR2 is SMNVEV in the germline V gene (reference sequence). This CDR3 contains 15 residues. The CDR3 loop reads CASSHRDRGNYGYTF. The DNA for the CDR3 is TGTGCCAGCAGTCACCGGGACAGGGGAAACTATGGCTACACCTTC.

V usage is TRBV19 and J usage is TRBJ2-4; 11 bases are shared with TRBD2. This CDR3 spans 18 amino acids. Germline V lookup: CDR1 LNHDA, CDR2 SQIVND (reference sequence). Trimming at V came to 6 bases and at J to 7 bases, leaving 17 bases not matched to a gene. The CDR3 spells CASRAGVTSGSLGNIQYF. The CDR3 nucleotides are TGTGCCAGTAGGGCTGGGGTCACTAGCGGGAGCTTGGGGAACATTCAGTACTTC.

The chain carries TRBV3-1 (or the pseudogene TRBV3-2) and TRBJ1-1, with 8 positions matching TRBD1. Trimming cost V 5 bases and J 5 bases; bases outside gene matches: 7. Per the germline V gene, CDR1 is LGHDT and CDR2 is YNNKEL (reference sequence). This CDR3 contains 14 residues. CDR3 DNA sequence: TGTGCCAGCAGCAGTTGGACAGGGCGGACTGAAGCTTTCTTT. It is translated as CASSSWTGRTEAFF.

The genes are TRBV28 and TRBJ2-2; the D is unclear. V lost 6 bases and J 0 bases, leaving 11 bases between the germline ends. Germline assignment: CDR1 MDHEN and CDR2 SYDVKM. The CDR3 sequence is 15 residues long. The CDR3 bases are TGTGCCAGCAGGGGCCCCGGATCGAACACCGGGGAGCTGTTTTTT. Protein sequence: CASRGPGSNTGELFF.

About this clone: The sample contains more than one DNA sequence encoding this CDR3. V is TRBV11-2 and J is TRBJ2-3; TRBD1 matches at 10 bases. The junction had 6 bases not matched to a gene; V was cut back by 5 bases and J by 1 base. The CDR3 spans 16 residues. The germline CDR1 and CDR2 sequences are SGHAT and FQNNGV. Written as DNA, the CDR3 is TGTGCCAGCAGCACGCGACAGGGGGCAGGCACAGATACGCAGTATTTT. Translation gives CASSTRQGAGTDTQYF.

The V call is TRBV28, the J call TRBJ1-2, with D unclear. The germline gives CDR1 MDHEN, CDR2 SYDVKM. With 5 bases removed from V and 6 bases from J, the gap between germline ends came to 7 bases. The CDR3 totals 11 residues. CDR3 in amino acids: CASSTSHGYTF. CDR3 DNA: TGTGCCAGCAGTACTTCTCATGGCTACACCTTC.

The J gene is TRBJ1-2, the V gene TRBV6-6; maybe TRBD1 (6 bases). Trimming removed 8 bases from V and 4 bases from J, with 17 bases in between. The CDR3 covers 14 residues. Germline V gives CDR1 MNHNY, CDR2 SVGAGI (reference sequence). CDR3 sequence: CASVNRASAYGYTF. In DNA form, the CDR3 reads TGTGCCAGCGTCAACAGGGCCTCGGCCTATGGCTACACCTTC.

The V call is TRBV4-3, the J call TRBJ2-2; D possibly corresponds to TRBD2 (6 bases). The CDR3 extends over 13 amino acids. Trimming cost V 6 bases and J 4 bases, with 9 bases left between them. Germline V gives CDR1 LGHNA, CDR2 YSLEER. CDR3 bases: TGCGCCAGCAGGCCGACTAGCACCGGGGAGCTGTTTTTT. Translation: CASRPTSTGELFF.

V is TRBV6-2 or TRBV6-3 and J is TRBJ2-7; the match to TRBD2 covers 12 bases. Trimming cost V 5 bases and J 4 bases; bases outside gene matches: 3. The CDR3 sequence is 14 residues long. Germline V gene lookup returns CDR1 MNHEY and CDR2 SVGEGT. CDR3 DNA: TGTGCCAGCAGTCGGACTAGCGGGATATACGAGCAGTACTTC. Translating gives CASSRTSGIYEQYF.

The V and J genes are TRBV27 and TRBJ2-7; TRBD2 matches at 8 bases. Germline CDR1 is MNHEY and CDR2 is SMNVEV (reference sequence). The CDR3 totals 14 residues. J gave up 2 bases and V 5 bases, and 5 bases lay outside the gene matches. The CDR3 DNA reads as TGTGCCAGCAGTACGGGACTAGGACCCTACGAGCAGTACTTC. The encoded protein is CASSTGLGPYEQYF.

The gene calls are TRBV18 and TRBJ1-5, with 9 bases matching TRBD1. The germline gives CDR1 KGHSH, CDR2 LQKENI. The CDR3 is 16 amino acids. Trimming cost V 3 bases and J 6 bases; bases outside gene matches: 9. CDR3 DNA: TGTGCCAGCTCACCGCCCGGGACAGGGATGGGTCAGCCCCAGCATTTT. It yields the protein CASSPPGTGMGQPQHF.

The V call is TRBV18, the J call TRBJ1-2; D gene uncertain. The CDR3 runs 13 residues. Trimming took 6 bases from V and 2 from J, leaving 10 bases between them. Germline CDR1 reads KGHSH; CDR2 reads LQKENI. The CDR3 bases are TGTGCCAGCTCTCCCCGAGAGAACTATGGCTACACCTTC. Its protein product is CASSPRENYGYTF. Complete variable domain (other parts from reference TRBV18 and TRBJ1-2): NAGVMQNPRHLVRRRGQEARLRCSPMKGHSHVYWYRQLPEEGLKFMVYLQKENIIDESGMPKERFSAEFPKEGPSILRIQQVVRGDSAAYFCASSPRENYGYTFGSGTRLTVV.

The chain combines TRBV19 with TRBJ1-6; D not certain. Trimming removed 7 bases at V and 5 bases at J, with 15 bases between. This CDR3 spans 15 amino acids. CDR1 is LNHDA, CDR2 SQIVND, per germline (reference sequence). The CDR3 bases are TGTGCCAGTACCCGTAGCGCTATCGATAATTCACCCCTCCACTTT. It yields the protein CASTRSAIDNSPLHF.

This clone was detected only once. The V and J genes are TRBV27 and TRBJ1-2; a possible D gene is TRBD1 (6 bases). V was clipped by 5 bases and J by 4 bases, with 11 bases between them. This CDR3 comprises 13 residues. In germline, CDR1 is MNHEY, CDR2 SMNVEV (reference sequence). CDR3 region: CASSLDRTYGYTF. The DNA for the CDR3 is TGTGCCAGCAGTCTAGACAGGACCTATGGCTACACCTTC.

The rearrangement links TRBV5-1 to TRBJ1-1; 10 bases are a match to TRBD1. This CDR3 region has 16 residues. The ends lost 4 bases at V and 4 bases at J; junction bases unmatched: 10. Per germline, CDR1 SGHRS and CDR2 YFSETQ. CDR3 bases: TGCGCCAGCAGCGGAGGGACAGGGGCCGGGGGCACTGAAGCTTTCTTT. Translation gives CASSGGTGAGGTEAFF.

The chain carries TRBV12-3 or TRBV12-4 and TRBJ2-5, with no clear D. CDR3 size: 11 residues. Trimming removed 3 bases from V and 3 bases from J, with 2 bases in between. CDR3 protein: CASSFKETQYF. The CDR3 nucleotides read TGTGCCAGCAGTTTCAAAGAGACCCAGTACTTC.